Detailed here is one T cell receptor beta chain. In the authors' workflow: For nucleated cells, counts were estimated from reference gene primer amplification. Assay used: immunoSEQ multiplex PCR; TCRdb lists only in-frame clones, some missing. That table is the source of V, J and clone size, and D and trimming were worked out from the DNA. The table lists approximately 250,000 clones, approximately 88% of them singletons. This sample was taken from a study of blood T cell repertoires in COVID-19. Overall study: The United States, Italy and Spain supplied acute and convalescent COVID-19 samples.

CDR1 is LGHNT and CDR2 is FRNRAP in the germline V gene. The junction had 5 bases not matched to a gene; V was cut back by 5 bases and J by 5 bases. This CDR3 region has 14 residues. Everyone who took part was roughly 18 to 89 years old, and they came from 24 US areas. The sample consisted of PBMCs or T cells enriched from blood (not recorded which). The sequence was obtained from a woman between 35 and 50 years old who had been exposed to COVID-19. The V call is TRBV12-5, the J call TRBJ2-5; 10 bases agree with TRBD1. For the CDR3, the DNA is TGTGCTAGTGGTCGACAGGGGGCGGGGGAGACCCAGTACTTC. Amino acid sequence: CASGRQGAGETQYF. Full variable domain (missing parts from reference TRBV12-5 and TRBJ2-5): DARVTQTPRHKVTEMGQEVTMRCQPILGHNTVFWYRQTMMQGLELLAYFRNRAPLDDSGMPKDRFSAEMPDATLATLKIQPSEPRDSAVYFCASGRQGAGETQYFGPGTRLLVL.